Presented here are 4 T cell receptor beta chains from one specimen sequenced in a study of early T cells in non-severe SARS-CoV-2 infection. TCRdb reanalysed the 5' RACE reads using MiXCR and keeps one entry per CDR3 protein. The data contain approximately 31,000 distinct CDR3 sequences, 5% to 6% of them singletons. Sample: whole blood. The receptors derive from an adult who was a healthcare worker with PCR-confirmed SARS-CoV-2 infection or an uninfected control (not recorded which).

This clonotype rates as medium-sized. The V and J genes are TRBV5-1 and TRBJ2-1; the match to TRBD2 covers 14 bases. Germline trimming cut 5 bases from V and 8 bases from J; bases unmatched to any gene: 6. Germline loops: CDR1 SGHRS, CDR2 YFSETQ. The CDR3 runs to 15 residues. The CDR3 sequence: CASREGTSGSDEQFF. CDR3 bases: TGCGCCAGCAGGGAAGGGACTAGCGGGAGCGATGAGCAGTTCTTC.

This clonotype has just a few counts. This sequence joins TRBV20-1 and TRBJ2-7; 9 bases line up with TRBD1. In germline, CDR1 is DFQATT, CDR2 SNEGSKA (reference sequence). The CDR3 is made up of 16 amino acids. V dropped 3 bases and J dropped 3; count of bases not matched to a gene: 12. This chain's CDR3 is CSASPSSGQGYYEQYF. The CDR3 DNA sequence: TGCAGTGCTAGCCCATCCTCGGGACAGGGTTACTACGAGCAGTACTTC.

This clonotype appeared many times. V usage is TRBV4-1 and J usage is TRBJ1-4, with a tentative D call TRBD1 (5 bases). The CDR3 runs 16 residues. CDR1 MGHRA and CDR2 YSYEKL come from the germline V gene. V gave up 0 bases and J gave up 4 bases, with 12 bases separating them. The CDR3 reads CASSQDFGRDNEKLFF. In nucleotides, the CDR3 is TGCGCCAGCAGCCAAGATTTCGGCAGGGATAATGAAAAACTGTTTTTT.

This clonotype was seen just once. This may arise from a read error, as a much more abundant clone is one base away. The CDR3 DNA reads TGTGCCAGCAGCCCCGGGACAGGGGATGAAGAGACCCAGTACTTC. Protein sequence: CASSPGTGDEETQYF. The gene calls are TRBV4-2 and TRBJ2-5, with TRBD1 identical over 10 bases. Trimming took 4 bases from V and 3 from J; bases not matched to a gene: 5. CDR1 and CDR2 from the germline V gene are LGHNA and YNFKEQ. The CDR3 totals 15 residues.